Listed here are 28 T cell receptor beta chains from one sample, sequenced in a study of cytomegalovirus exposure and HLA in healthy donors. Primers included in the PCR were 60 Vbeta and 13 Jbeta primers. Method: immunoSEQ multiplex PCR; TCRdb's copy keeps in-frame clones and lacks some. This table holds 87,000 or so clones, under 65% found once. Sequenced sample: PBMCs. The receptors shown here come from a man in his fifties or sixties in good health and CMV-seronegative.

V gene TRBV28 combines with J gene TRBJ2-2; D call uncertain. V lost 3 bases and J lost 1, with 6 bases in between. CDR1 is MDHEN, CDR2 SYDVKM, per germline. This CDR3 is 14 amino acids long. The CDR3 DNA reads as TGTGCCAGCAGTTTTAGTCGGAACACCGGGGAGCTGTTTTTT. Translation: CASSFSRNTGELFF.

The rearrangement joins TRBV27 to TRBJ2-7, with D tentatively TRBD1 (6 bases). CDR1 is MNHEY and CDR2 is SMNVEV in the germline V gene (reference sequence). CDR3 length equals 16 residues. The V gene lost 5 bases and the J gene lost 0 bases, with 17 bases spanning the gap. CDR3: CASSLLDRTSSYEQYF. The CDR3 DNA follows: TGTGCCAGCAGTCTCCTGGACAGAACGAGCTCCTACGAGCAGTACTTC.

There are a few counts of this clone. The V call is TRBV9, the J call TRBJ2-5; 13 bases are shared with TRBD2. Trimming removed 0 bases from V and 2 bases from J; junction bases left unmatched: 4. The germline gives CDR1 SGDLS, CDR2 YYNGEE. The CDR3 has 17 residues. CDR3 protein: CASSVGLAGGYQETQYF. CDR3 DNA sequence: TGTGCCAGCAGCGTAGGACTAGCGGGGGGTTATCAAGAGACCCAGTACTTC.

V usage is TRBV2 and J usage is TRBJ2-7, with TRBD2 matching over 8 bases. Germline loops: CDR1 SNHLY, CDR2 FYNNEI. V dropped 7 bases and J dropped 4; count of bases not matched to a gene: 6. This CDR3 has 13 amino acids. CDR3 loop: CASTRLAPYEQYF. CDR3 nucleotides: TGTGCCAGCACTCGACTAGCGCCATACGAGCAGTACTTC.

The chain couples TRBV9 to TRBJ2-7, with D maybe TRBD2 (5 bases). CDR1 is SGDLS and CDR2 is YYNGEE in the germline V gene. The CDR3 totals 14 residues. The germline V and J ends were trimmed by 7 bases and 7 bases, with 21 bases remaining between them. DNA of the CDR3: TGTGCCAGCGGCCCACCAGGAGGCTTGGGAGAGCAGTACTTC. As protein: CASGPPGGLGEQYF. Complete variable domain (other parts from reference TRBV9 and TRBJ2-7): DSGVTQTPKHLITATGQRVTLRCSPRSGDLSVYWYQQSLDQGLQFLIQYYNGEERAKGNILERFSAQQFPDLHSELNLSSLELGDSALYFCASGPPGGLGEQYFGPGTRLTVT.

On this clone: This sample also contains other DNA sequences that code for the same CDR3. The chain joins TRBV28 to TRBJ1-2, with TRBD1 identical over 9 bases. Per germline, CDR1 MDHEN and CDR2 SYDVKM. J gave up 8 bases and V 9 bases, and 7 bases lay outside the gene matches. The CDR3 is 12 amino acids. The CDR3 sequence: CARRQGVRGYTF. CDR3 DNA sequence: TGTGCCAGAAGACAGGGGGTCAGGGGCTACACCTTC.

The V and J genes are TRBV11-2 and TRBJ1-2, with D possibly matching TRBD1 (5 bases). CDR1 SGHAT and CDR2 FQNNGV come from the germline V gene. The CDR3 is 13 residues long. V lost 5 bases to trimming and J lost 4 bases, with 11 bases between them. DNA of the CDR3: TGTGCCAGCAGCCCGACAGCTATCTATGGCTACACCTTC. It encodes CASSPTAIYGYTF.

This clone appeared a single time. The V and J genes are TRBV7-2 and TRBJ2-7, with D maybe TRBD2 (5 bases). CDR1 and CDR2 from the germline V gene are SGHTA and FQGNSA. The V gene lost 4 bases and the J gene lost 3 bases, with 10 bases spanning the gap. The CDR3 contains 13 residues. Here the CDR3 DNA reads TGTGCCAGCAGCTCCACCCGGGGCTACGAGCAGTACTTC. Amino acids: CASSSTRGYEQYF.

In its sample, this clone was seen a few times. V usage is TRBV25-1 and J usage is TRBJ1-1, with D uncertain. Germline CDR1 is MGHDK and CDR2 is SYGVNS. The V end was cut by 4 bases, the J end by 4 bases, with 13 bases between. The CDR3 loop spans 14 amino acids. The CDR3 DNA reads as TGTGCCAGCAGTGCCCAGGCTCTGAGCACTGAAGCTTTCTTT. This sequence encodes CASSAQALSTEAFF. Using reference TRBV25-1 and TRBJ1-1 for the parts outside the CDR3, the full variable domain is EADIYQTPRYLVIGTGKKITLECSQTMGHDKMYWYQQDPGMELHLIHYSYGVNSTEKGDLSSESTVSRIRTEHFPLTLESARPSHTSQYLCASSAQALSTEAFFGQGTRLTVV.

The chain links TRBV27 to TRBJ1-4, with 7 positions matching TRBD1. Germline V gene lookup returns CDR1 MNHEY and CDR2 SMNVEV (reference sequence). Trimming cost V 5 bases and J 1 base; bases outside gene matches: 4. The CDR3 extends over 15 amino acids. This chain's CDR3 is CASSPYRGTNEKLFF. In DNA form, the CDR3 reads TGTGCCAGCAGTCCTTACAGGGGAACTAATGAAAAACTGTTTTTT.

The V call is TRBV2, the J call TRBJ2-2, with D maybe TRBD1 (5 bases). Germline loops: CDR1 SNHLY, CDR2 FYNNEI. Trimming removed 6 bases from V and 0 bases from J, with 8 bases in between. CDR3 size: 14 residues. CDR3: CASRGQANTGELFF. The CDR3 region has the DNA TGTGCCAGCAGGGGGCAGGCGAACACCGGGGAGCTGTTTTTT.

This clone was counted only a few times. The rearrangement uses TRBV5-4 and TRBJ2-2; D is perhaps TRBD1 (6 bases). Trimming removed 5 bases at V and 1 base at J, with 12 bases between. The CDR3 extends over 15 amino acids. Germline V lookup: CDR1 SGHNT, CDR2 YYREEE (reference sequence). This CDR3 reads CASRPQGQNTGELFF. DNA of the CDR3: TGTGCCAGCAGACCCCAGGGACAGAACACCGGGGAGCTGTTTTTT.

This clone was observed a few times. The chain uses TRBV12-5 and TRBJ1-2, with D unclear. Germline assignment: CDR1 LGHNT and CDR2 FRNRAP. The germline V and J ends were trimmed by 7 bases and 4 bases, with 13 bases remaining between them. The CDR3 totals 13 residues. CDR3 amino acids: CASALQTSYGYTF. CDR3 bases: TGTGCTAGTGCCCTCCAGACAAGCTATGGCTACACCTTC.

The V and J genes are TRBV28 and TRBJ2-6; D gene ambiguous. Germline-derived CDR1 and CDR2 are MDHEN and SYDVKM. The ends were cut back, 8 bases at V and 0 bases at J, with 11 bases in the middle. This CDR3 is 15 amino acids long. CDR3 nucleotides: TGTGCCAGCGGGCGCCCGACCTCTGGGGCCAACGTCCTGACTTTC. Protein sequence: CASGRPTSGANVLTF.

This clone was picked up a small number of times. The chain uses TRBV7-3 and TRBJ2-2, with D hard to call. V lost 9 bases and J lost 3, with 8 bases in between. Germline CDR1 reads SGHTA; CDR2 reads FQGTGA. The CDR3 totals 12 residues. CDR3 amino acids: CASSRDTGELFF. DNA for the CDR3: TGTGCCAGTTCACGCGACACCGGGGAGCTGTTTTTT.

This rearrangement joins TRBV10-3 to TRBJ1-1, with D perhaps TRBD1 (5 bases). There are 13 residues in the CDR3. Germline CDR1 reads ENHRY; CDR2 reads SYGVKD. Trimming shortened V by 6 bases and J by 2 bases, and 10 bases separated the two germline ends. In DNA form, the CDR3 reads TGTGCCATCAGGTCAGGGACTAACACTGAAGCTTTCTTT. Translated, it gives CAIRSGTNTEAFF.

This chain connects TRBV18 to TRBJ1-1; TRBD1 matches at 7 bases. The V gene end was trimmed by 7 bases and the J gene end by 1 base; junction bases not matched to a gene: 6. The V gene's germline CDR1 is KGHSH and CDR2 LQKENI. The CDR3 has 14 amino acids. The CDR3 DNA reads TGTGCCAGCTGGACCGGGACAGCGAACACTGAAGCTTTCTTT. Protein sequence: CASWTGTANTEAFF.

V usage is TRBV10-1 and J usage is TRBJ2-3; the match to TRBD1 covers 9 bases. V shed 4 bases, J shed 5 bases, and the junction held 10 bases outside the gene matches. Germline lookup yields CDR1 WNHNN and CDR2 SYGVQD (reference sequence). CDR3 length: 16 residues. CDR3 amino acids: CASSARDREVGDTQYF. The DNA for the CDR3 is TGCGCCAGCAGTGCTCGGGACAGGGAAGTAGGAGATACGCAGTATTTT.

The chain recombines TRBV7-9 with TRBJ2-1, with TRBD2 matching over 9 bases. V trimming: 3 bases; J trimming: 10 bases; junction bases outside the gene matches: 7. Germline CDR1 is SEHNR and CDR2 is FQNEAQ (reference sequence). The CDR3 has 14 amino acids. The CDR3, as DNA: TGTGCCAGCAGCTTGGGGGGACTAGCCGCGGAGCAGTTCTTC. Its protein product is CASSLGGLAAEQFF. Based on the CDR3 plus reference TRBV7-9 and TRBJ2-1, the full variable domain is DTGVSQNPRHKITKRGQNVTFRCDPISEHNRLYWYRQTLGQGPEFLTYFQNEAQLEKSRLLSDRFSAERPKGSFSTLEIQRTEQGDSAMYLCASSLGGLAAEQFFGPGTRLTVL.

Notes on this clone: The CDR3 ends on some other residue instead of the conserved phenylalanine or tryptophan, so this is likely a read error. The genes are TRBV6-5 and TRBJ2-7; 10 nucleotides line up with TRBD1. Unmatched junction bases numbered 17, after V lost 11 bases and J lost 10 bases. The CDR3 loop spans 14 amino acids. Germline loops: CDR1 MNHEY, CDR2 SVGAGI. The CDR3 sequence: CAGTSLYGQGEQYL. The CDR3 DNA is TGTGCCGGCACCTCGCTCTACGGACAGGGGGAACAGTACCTC.

Comments on this clone: Other DNA sequences in this specimen translate into the identical CDR3. This chain uses TRBV29-1 with TRBJ1-1; 12 nucleotides agree with TRBD1. The germline V gene has CDR1 SQVTM and CDR2 ANQGSEA. The CDR3 has 12 residues. The V gene end was trimmed by 7 bases and the J gene end by 8 bases; junction bases not matched to a gene: 5. CDR3 sequence: CSGAGTGGEAFF. CDR3 sequence (DNA): TGCAGCGGTGCCGGGACAGGGGGCGAAGCTTTCTTT.

In this sample, this clone turned up a few times. The CDR3 nucleotides are TGTGCCAGCAGCCTACATGCGGGGGACAAAGAGACCCAGTACTTC. Translation gives CASSLHAGDKETQYF. The chain employs TRBV14 and TRBJ2-5, with a possible D match to TRBD2 (7 bases). CDR1 and CDR2 from the germline V gene are SGHDN and FVKESK. Trimming shortened V by 4 bases and J by 3 bases, and 15 bases separated the two germline ends. The CDR3 covers 15 residues.

This clone is a singleton in its sample. The gene calls are TRBV10-3 and TRBJ2-5; possibly TRBD2 for D (5 bases). Per the germline V gene, CDR1 is ENHRY and CDR2 is SYGVKD. With 0 bases removed from V and 4 bases from J, the gap between germline ends came to 15 bases. The CDR3 loop spans 16 amino acids. CDR3 sequence: CAISESLSEDGETQYF. The CDR3 DNA reads as TGTGCCATCAGTGAGTCCCTCTCGGAGGATGGAGAGACCCAGTACTTC.

A note on this clone: This CDR3 is also generated by other DNA sequences in the sample. The V gene is TRBV7-9, the J gene TRBJ1-1, with 9 bases lining up with TRBD1. Trimming at V came to 3 bases and at J to 5 bases, leaving 4 bases not matched to a gene. Germline V gene lookup returns CDR1 SEHNR and CDR2 FQNEAQ (reference sequence). The CDR3 spans 14 residues. The CDR3 bases are TGTGCCAGCAGCTTGGACAGGGGAGGGACTGAAGCTTTCTTT. It specifies CASSLDRGGTEAFF.

This chain connects TRBV5-1 to TRBJ1-5, with D perhaps matching TRBD1 (6 bases). The CDR3 sequence is 15 residues long. Germline-derived CDR1 and CDR2 are SGHRS and YFSETQ. Trimming removed 0 bases from V and 10 bases from J, with 17 bases in between. The CDR3 DNA reads as TGCGCCAGCAGCTTGGTCGGCGCTATTGGGGGCCCCCAGCATTTT. It yields the protein CASSLVGAIGGPQHF.

This clone was counted a few times. The chain couples TRBV6-1 to TRBJ1-1; D unclear. Germline V gene lookup returns CDR1 MNHNS and CDR2 SASEGT. Trimming cost V 4 bases and J 5 bases, with 11 bases left between them. This CDR3 contains 13 residues. The CDR3 nucleotides are TGTGCCAGCAGTGCGGGTTCGGGGACTGAAGCTTTCTTT. This gives the protein CASSAGSGTEAFF.

This chain uses TRBV10-2 with TRBJ1-5; the D gene is possibly TRBD1 (5 bases). The CDR3 consists of 15 residues. V was clipped by 4 bases and J by 5 bases, with 15 bases between them. Germline-derived CDR1 and CDR2 are WSHSY and SAAADI. CDR3 sequence: CASSGLSGWDQPQHF. The CDR3 bases are TGCGCCAGCAGTGGACTTTCAGGGTGGGATCAGCCCCAGCATTTT.

This clone has more than one count but fewer than ten. The chain couples TRBV6-5 to TRBJ2-1; TRBD1 aligns across 9 bases. Germline lookup yields CDR1 MNHEY and CDR2 SVGAGI. V lost 7 bases and J lost 7; bases outside the gene matches: 11. This CDR3 has 15 amino acids. CDR3: CASKSRGQGMNEQFF. The CDR3 nucleotides read TGTGCCAGCAAGTCGAGGGGACAGGGAATGAATGAGCAGTTCTTC.